This T cell receptor beta chain is from a study of regulatory T cells in long-lasting Graves disease. Construction of the TCR beta libraries employed iRepertoire HTBI primers in conjunction with Arm-PCR of CDR3 regions. One entry per CDR3 protein, called by TCRdb with MiXCR from the multiplex PCR reads. Of some 470,000 distinct CDR3 sequences listed, around a fifth were seen once; the top ten hold less than 9%. This clonotype came up many times. Time point defined: persistent/refractory GD, antithyroid drugs over 5 years with positive TRAb. RNA isolated from PBMCs was used to make the TCR library. Sequenced here: peripheral blood mononuclear cells (PBMCs), sampled when the disease was refractory, from a patient treated with antithyroid drugs. The receptor comes from a female donor with Graves disease.

CDR3 DNA: TGTGCCAGCAGTACCACAGGGGAGTACGAGCAGTACTTC. It codes for CASSTTGEYEQYF. J is TRBJ2-7 and V is TRBV6-1, with 7 bases that match TRBD1. Germline V lookup: CDR1 MNHNS, CDR2 SASEGT. The CDR3 sequence is 13 residues long. With V trimmed by 5 bases and J by 4 bases, 5 bases remained unmatched.